This T cell receptor beta chain derives from a study of T cell repertoires in cytomegalovirus infection (dated by TCRdb to the late 2010s). For the wider study: The HLA type of each donor mattered for the analysis, because public TCR beta signatures pointed to carriage of CMV infection along with the matching HLA type. Overall results and qualifications from the work: Carriers of CMV infection plus the relevant HLA type were discriminated by the cumulative frequency of public TCR beta family members in the study cohort and in an independent approximately 400-donor cohort. The ex vivo response was dominated by HLA-C-restricted CMV-specific TCR beta clonotypes, which also provided the single most frequent clonotype in two of eight donors.

Sequencing was performed on an Illumina HiSeq 1500. TCRdb reprocessed the public reads (quality trimming at Q25 with fastp, clone calling with MiXCR) and kept in-frame beta chains. Here each entry gathers all rows of one CDR3 protein and keeps the most common genes and DNA. The sample table records fewer than 700,000 distinct CDR3 sequences; 20% to 25% of these occur just once. The ten largest clones take up 8% of the sample. About this clonotype itself: The specificity of this receptor is unknown. No base-level quality is on record; no much larger clone is a single base apart.

Including cysteine and phenylalanine, the CDR3 has 15 amino acids. Here the CDR3 DNA is all that survives: 45 bases in frame from base 1. V was cut back by 5 bases and J by 1 base, leaving a gap of 12 bases between them. CDR1 and CDR2 were assigned from the germline V gene (reference sequence) as DFQATT and SNEGSKA. Sequenced input: CD8+ T cells from PBMCs. This chain joins TRBV20-1 to TRBJ1-6, with the D gene not clear enough to name. The receptor was isolated from a human donor in good health (CMV status not recorded). Some clones in this sample may be carry-over from other donors' samples. The nucleotide sequence reads TGCAGTGCTCGGTTGCACGAATCCTATAATTCACCCCTCCACTTT. This sequence encodes CSARLHESYNSPLHF.